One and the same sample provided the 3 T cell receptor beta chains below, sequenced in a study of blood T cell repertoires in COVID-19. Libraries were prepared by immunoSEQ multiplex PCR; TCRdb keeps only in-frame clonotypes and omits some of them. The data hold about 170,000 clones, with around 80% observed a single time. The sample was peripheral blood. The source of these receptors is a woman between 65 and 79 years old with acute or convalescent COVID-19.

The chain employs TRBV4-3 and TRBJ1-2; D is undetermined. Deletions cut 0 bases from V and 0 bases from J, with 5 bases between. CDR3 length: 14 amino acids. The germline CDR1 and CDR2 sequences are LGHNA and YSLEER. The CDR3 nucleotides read TGCGCCAGCAGCCAAGATCAGTCTAACTATGGCTACACCTTC. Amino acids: CASSQDQSNYGYTF.

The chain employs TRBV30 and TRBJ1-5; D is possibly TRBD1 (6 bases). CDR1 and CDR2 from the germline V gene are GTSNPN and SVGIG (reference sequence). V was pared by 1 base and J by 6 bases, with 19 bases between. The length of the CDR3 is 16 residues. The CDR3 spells CAWSAGEGTTAQPQHF. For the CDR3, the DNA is TGTGCCTGGAGTGCAGGGGAGGGGACAACAGCTCAGCCCCAGCATTTT.

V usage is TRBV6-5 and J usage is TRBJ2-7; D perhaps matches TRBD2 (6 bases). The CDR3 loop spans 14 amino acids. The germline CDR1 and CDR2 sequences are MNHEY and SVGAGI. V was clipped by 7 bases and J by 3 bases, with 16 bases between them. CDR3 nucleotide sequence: TGTGCCAGCACTCCCGGGGACTTAGGCTACGAGCAGTACTTC. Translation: CASTPGDLGYEQYF.